This TCR beta chain originates from a study of STAT5B mutations in CD4+ large granular lymphocyte leukemia (dated by TCRdb to between 2022 and 2023). Background for the entire study: Among healthy controls, the CDR3 'QG' motif was associated with a particular HLA allele. The TCRbeta repertoires of CD4+ T-cell large granular lymphocyte leukemia patients were compared with the TCRbeta repertoires of healthy blood donors. The purity of purified fractions was confirmed by flow cytometry on FACSCanto II or FACSVerse to exceed 95% among lymphocytes.

Study-wide findings and limitations: The data were not HLA-matched, and the relatively small sample size could explain the higher clonality seen in CD4+ compared with CD8+ T-LGLL. Main leukemic clonotypes were private to each patient, although about a quarter of the main leukemic clonotypes were found at low frequency in the non-leukemic repertoires of other patients. Enrichment of TRBV06-family usage was observed among the top patient clones (8/27) relative to healthy controls (2/35). Compared with healthy CD4+ repertoires, CD4-sorted patient repertoires appeared more clonal, and this difference remained even after the putative leukemic clones were removed.

The immunoSEQ assay at survey resolution was used to sequence TCRbeta rearrangements from genomic DNA. The study's processing was this. A lowest detectable productive clonotype frequency of 2.59 x 10-5 was observed in the TCR sequencing data. Only productive TCRbeta rearrangements, defined as complete and in-frame sequences, were included in the analyses. Simpson clonality, calculated in the immunoSEQ Analyzer version 3.0, was used as the measure of sample clonality. Based on frequency, clones were grouped as very rare, small, medium, large (1-20%) or hyperexpanded (>20%). Generation probabilities were estimated with OLGA 1.2.3, V-gene circos plots were generated with VDJtools, specificities were searched for in VDJdb, and CDR3 motifs were identified with GLIPH. TCRdb re-hosts the immuneACCESS table, in-frame sequences only. Its copies lack some clones; in the studies checked, an unresolved V gene accounts for under half of them, and the cause for the rest is not known. V and J calls and clone size are given by that table; D and trimming were obtained from the DNA. This sample comprises about 45,000 clones, about 86% of them detected only once. The ten largest clones capture 2.6% of the sample.

Concerning this clone itself: Its recognized antigen is unknown. The record has no base qualities; no much larger clone is one base away.

V and J are truncated by 1 base and 2 bases respectively, leaving an intervening sequence of 13 bases. The germline V gene supplies CDR1 SGHTS and CDR2 YDEGEE. There are 15 amino acids in the CDR3, from cysteine to phenylalanine inclusive. The only DNA kept is the CDR3, 45 bases in frame from the first base. The healthy control group was made up of 40 or so blood donors, and the Finnish Red Cross blood service supplied their buffy coats. All TCR-sequenced material derived from peripheral blood: patient blood samples and healthy donor buffy coats. Peripheral blood mononuclear cells were isolated by Ficoll-Hypaque gradient centrifugation. CD4+ cells were purified magnetically from the buffy coats of healthy controls. Genomic DNA was extracted with the Gentra Puregene Cell and Tissue kit and quantified on a Qubit 2.0 fluorometer.

The sequence is built from TRBV5-8 and TRBJ2-7; matching of 5 bases hints at TRBD2 as the D gene. The sequenced sample was CD4+ T cells from blood buffy coats. The receptor was derived from a human donor in good health. The bases are TGTGCCAGCAGCTTGAGGGAACCGAGGGCCTACGAGCAGTACTTC. The translation is CASSLREPRAYEQYF.